Here is one TCR beta chain with its context. The sample belongs to a study of blood T cell repertoires in COVID-19. Profiled with immunoSEQ multiplex PCR; TCRdb holds only in-frame clones, not every one. Among under 350,000 clones listed, around 90% were seen once. Sequenced: peripheral blood. The TCR comes from a woman younger than 45 with COVID-19, enrolled during active disease.

The CDR3, as DNA: TGTGCCAGCAGCAAAGATCGGGGTTACACCGGGGAGCTGTTTTTT. Amino acid sequence: CASSKDRGYTGELFF. The V and J genes are TRBV21-1 and TRBJ2-2; the DNA was not used to check the table's D call, TRBD2. TRBV21-1 is shown as a pseudogene. The CDR3 contains 15 residues.